Sequencing of this T cell receptor (beta chain) was carried out in a study of shared clonotypes between healthy human individuals. Clones were sequenced by immunoSEQ multiplex PCR, and TCRdb holds only the in-frame ones, with some missing. Of a few million clones listed, just under 95% were seen once; the top ten hold roughly 1.7%. Germline loops: CDR1 SNHLY, CDR2 FYNNEI. CDR3 length equals 14 residues. Unmatched junction bases numbered 3, after V lost 6 bases and J lost 2 bases. Naivety among CD8 cells was defined by CD45RO negativity and positive CCR7 selection, thereby excluding terminally differentiated effector memory CD45RA+ cells. The study's findings and limits: Rarefaction gave evidence that sorted-subset sequencing remained incomplete despite large depth.

Concerning this clone itself: Its antigen is not known.

This rearrangement joins TRBV2 to TRBJ2-3; 9 nucleotides agree with TRBD1. The sequenced sample consisted of naive CD8+ T cells from PBMCs. This receptor was obtained from a man aged 18 to 35 in good health. Some clones in this sample may be carry-over from other donors' samples. CDR3 coding DNA: TGTGCCAGCAGAGGACAGGGGATCACAGATACGCAGTATTTT. Its protein is CASRGQGITDTQYF.